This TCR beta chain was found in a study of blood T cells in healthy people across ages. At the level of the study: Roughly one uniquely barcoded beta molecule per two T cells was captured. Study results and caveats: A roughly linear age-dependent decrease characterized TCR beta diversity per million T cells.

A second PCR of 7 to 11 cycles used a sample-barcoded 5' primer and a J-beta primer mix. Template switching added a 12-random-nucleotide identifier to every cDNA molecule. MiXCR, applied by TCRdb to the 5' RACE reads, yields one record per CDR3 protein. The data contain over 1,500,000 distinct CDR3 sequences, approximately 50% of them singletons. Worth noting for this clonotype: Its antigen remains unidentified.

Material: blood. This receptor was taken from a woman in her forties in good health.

DNA for the CDR3: TGTGCCAGCAATCTCCGGGACAGAAGCTACGAGCAGTACTTC. This encodes CASNLRDRSYEQYF. V is TRBV6-5 and J is TRBJ2-7; TRBD1 matches at 7 bases. Germline assignment: CDR1 MNHEY and CDR2 SVGAGI. Germline trimming cut 7 bases from V and 3 bases from J; bases unmatched to any gene: 9. This CDR3 contains 14 residues.